The rows below give T cell receptor beta chains drawn from one sample of a study of T and B cells in COVID-19 patients. MiXCR, applied by TCRdb to the multiplex PCR reads, yields one record per CDR3 protein. The sample holds some 4,000 distinct CDR3 sequences; about 24% are singletons and the top ten take roughly 27%. Sequenced: blood. The receptors derive from a human donor with active COVID-19. Both conserved end residues are trimmed from each CDR3. The D gene is left open where the match is weak.

V,length,D,J,CDR3
TRBV11-3,13,TRBD2,TRBJ2-7,ASSFGTSVSYEQY
TRBV7-2,11,NA,TRBJ2-7,ASSFSPSYEQY
TRBV7-6,11,NA,TRBJ1-4,ASSPLGNEKLF
TRBV11-3,9,NA,TRBJ1-4,ASSFGGTVF
TRBV29-1,11,TRBD1,TRBJ1-2,SVKTGTGYGYT
TRBV30,11,NA,TRBJ2-7,AWSEGGSYEQY
TRBV15,12,NA,TRBJ2-5,ATSVGGGAETQY
TRBV6-1,15,TRBD2,TRBJ2-1,ATTKGLAGGRDNEQF
TRBV19,13,NA,TRBJ1-1,ASSIENSQNTEAF
TRBV6-2/TRBV6-3,9,NA,TRBJ1-2,ASSYGYGYT
TRBV25-1,11,TRBD1,TRBJ1-3,ASYGQERNTIY
TRBV15,16,NA,TRBJ2-2,ATRKSRRGHTNTGELF
TRBV20-1,10,NA,TRBJ1-1,SARIGGTEAF
TRBV6-5,11,NA,TRBJ2-2,ASSRSLSGELF
TRBV19,13,NA,TRBJ2-2,ASNLKGADTGELF
TRBV7-3,14,NA,TRBJ2-6,ASSFQGQSGANVLT
TRBV15,15,NA,TRBJ1-3,ATSRGASGGTGNTIY
TRBV19,19,TRBD2,TRBJ2-1,ASSIGGLAGGQIFVHNEQF
TRBV11-3,14,NA,TRBJ2-2,ASSPTADTVTGELF
TRBV6-6,15,NA,TRBJ1-5,ASSYSPVGQSNQPQH
TRBV25-1,12,NA,TRBJ1-1,ASTPGGPVGEAF
TRBV6-2/TRBV6-3,15,TRBD2,TRBJ2-3,ASSSFRASGGSDTQY
TRBV6-1,13,NA,TRBJ2-1,ASSRQVIQRFGQF
TRBV20-1,11,NA,TRBJ1-5,SARLSFNQPQH
TRBV5-6,12,TRBD1,TRBJ2-7,ASSTTGGSYEQY
TRBV30,12,TRBD1,TRBJ1-2,AWSVTGQNYGYT
TRBV12-3/TRBV12-4,12,NA,TRBJ1-2,ASSPTGGALGYT
TRBV5-1,12,NA,TRBJ2-1,ASSGDGAYNEQF
TRBV19,13,TRBD1,TRBJ1-1,ASRKGTGLGTEAF
TRBV13,13,TRBD2,TRBJ2-2,ASSFSGDYTGELF